Listed below are T cell receptor beta chains from one sample, sequenced in a study of blood T cell repertoires in COVID-19. The protocol was immunoSEQ multiplex PCR, while the TCRdb copy is restricted to in-frame clones and leaves out a portion. This table has 45,000 to 60,000 clones, around 90% appearing once. Material for sequencing was peripheral blood. These receptors all come from a human donor in a cohort sampled during active COVID-19. CDR3s include the opening cysteine and the closing phenylalanine or tryptophan. D genes are given only for firm matches.

TRBJ1-1,NA,TRBV5-6,TGTGCCAGCAGCTCCTATGTTTCGGGGACTGAAGCTTTCTTT,CASSSYVSGTEAFF
TRBJ2-3,NA,TRBV27,TGTGCCAGCAGTCAAAGGACTAACACAGATACGCAGTATTTT,CASSQRTNTDTQYF
TRBJ2-5,NA,TRBV9,TGTGCCAGCAGCGTCGGAGTCCAGGGGTGGAAAGAGACCCAGTACTTC,CASSVGVQGWKETQYF
TRBJ2-7,NA,TRBV6-5,TGTGCCAGCAGGCCCCTACAGGGTCAGTCCTACGAGCAGTACTTC,CASRPLQGQSYEQYF
TRBJ2-2,TRBD2,TRBV11-2,TGTGCCAGCAGCTCCCAACTAGCGGGGATCACCGGGGAGCTGTTTTTT,CASSSQLAGITGELFF
TRBJ1-2,NA,TRBV4-1,TGCGCCAGCAGCTCTAATCGGGACTCTTCTCTACGAGGCTACACCTTC,CASSSNRDSSLRGYTF
TRBJ2-3,TRBD1,TRBV5-5,TGTGCCAGCAGCTTGATAACAAGGGGGCACAGCACAGATACGCAGTATTTT,CASSLITRGHSTDTQYF
TRBJ1-2,TRBD1,TRBV7-2,TGTGCCAGCAGCGAGGGACAGGGGTATAACTATGGCTACACCTTC,CASSEGQGYNYGYTF
TRBJ2-1,TRBD2,TRBV7-3,TGTGCCAGCAGCTTAAGAGCGGGAGACGCCTACAATGAGCAGTTCTTC,CASSLRAGDAYNEQFF
TRBJ2-3,NA,TRBV6-5,TGTGCCAGCTACGAGGGCCATAGCACAGATACGCAGTATTTT,CASYEGHSTDTQYF
TRBJ2-2,TRBD2,TRBV5-4,TGTGCCAGCAGCTTCGGGGCTAGCGGGGGCGGGGAGCTGTTTTTT,CASSFGASGGGELFF
TRBJ2-7,NA,TRBV7-9,TGTGCCAGCAGCGGAACACAGGGTGCAATCTCCGGCGAGCAGTACTTC,CASSGTQGAISGEQYF
TRBJ2-1,TRBD2,TRBV19,TGTGCCAGTATTCCCACTAGCGGGAGGGCCCATGAGCAGTTCTTC,CASIPTSGRAHEQFF